The next 10 T cell receptor beta chains were all read from a single sample in a study of Tregs in tolerant kidney transplant recipients (dated by TCRdb to the late 2010s). Taken with the paper, the label for time point translates to: 6 months after combined kidney and bone marrow transplant. Related donors were used in the transplants with nonmyeloablative bone marrow transplantation, and mixed chimerism was transient in the human trials. Library prep was done by the immunoSEQ multiplex PCR assay. TCRdb took this table from immuneACCESS and kept in-frame rearrangements with V and J called. Such tables lack part of the clones; where checked against another copy, unresolved V genes explain under half of the gap, and the rest is unexplained. The sample table on file contains 25,000 or so clones. The top ten constitute 3.5% to 5% of the sample. The specimen comprised CD4+ T cells from blood (PBMCs), sampled 6 months after the transplant. All receptors come from a human patient who received a combined kidney and bone marrow transplant. Following transplantation, T cells from the graft donor may be among those present.

Details on this clone: The read halts 3 residues ahead of the CDR3 end, with the missing end drawn from the germline J gene. The V and J genes are TRBV2 and TRBJ2-3, with 7 positions matching TRBD1. The germline V gene encodes CDR1 SNHLY and CDR2 FYNNEI. CDR3 size: 15 residues. The junction had 7 bases not matched to a gene; V was cut back by 5 bases and J by 2 bases. The CDR3 here is CASSPWTGFTDTQYF. Partial CDR3 DNA: TGTGCCAGCAGTCCCTGGACAGGTTTCACAGATACG.

A remark on this clone: Coverage ceases 3 residues before the CDR3 finishes, and the germline J gene fills in the end. The rearrangement links TRBV2 to TRBJ1-1; D call uncertain. Germline V gene data show CDR1 as SNHLY and CDR2 as FYNNEI. V was clipped by 10 bases and J by 1 base, with 4 bases between them. The CDR3 has 10 residues. CDR3 DNA (partial): TGTGCCACCGGGAACACTGAA. Translation gives CATGNTE. The whole CDR3 sequence reads CATGNTEAFF.

Worth noting for this clone: With the read ending 3 residues before the CDR3 end, the germline J gene is used to fill in that end. This sequence joins TRBV19 and TRBJ1-5; 9 bases fit TRBD1. Looked up from germline, CDR1 is LNHDA and CDR2 is SQIVND (reference sequence). V dropped 4 bases and J dropped 0; count of bases not matched to a gene: 4. There are 16 residues in the CDR3. CDR3 sequence reads: CASSRTGDYSNQPQHF. The sequenced part of the CDR3 DNA is TGTGCCAGTAGTAGGACAGGGGACTATAGCAATCAGCCC.

Remarks on this clone: The missing CDR3 end, 3 residues past where the read stops, is filled in from the germline J gene. The rearrangement uses TRBV5-1 and TRBJ2-3, with 9 positions matching TRBD2. J lost 4 bases, V lost 4 bases, and 7 bases had no gene match. The CDR3 is 15 residues long. The V gene's germline CDR1 is SGHRS and CDR2 YFSETQ. The CDR3 is CASSRGGGASDTQYF. Partial CDR3 DNA: TGCGCCAGCAGCCGCGGCGGGGGGGCTTCAGATACG.

A remark on this clone: Read coverage stops 3 residues before the CDR3 terminus; the germline J gene supplies the remainder. The chain has TRBV7-9 and TRBJ2-7, with TRBD1 matching 7 bases. J lost 4 bases, V lost 4 bases, and 4 bases had no gene match. The germline V gene encodes CDR1 SEHNR and CDR2 FQNEAQ (reference sequence). The length of the CDR3 is 13 residues. The CDR3: CASSYTQGYEQYF. The part of the CDR3 DNA that was read is TGTGCCAGCAGCTATACACAGGGGTACGAG.

A note on this clone: The read falls 3 residues short of the CDR3 end, and the missing part is taken from the germline J gene. The chain uses TRBV5-1 and TRBJ2-1; 11 positions agree with TRBD2. Germline CDR1 reads SGHRS; CDR2 reads YFSETQ. V was clipped by 0 bases and J by 6 bases; unmatched bases: 5. The CDR3 spans 16 residues. The sequenced CDR3 bases are TGCGCCAGCAGCTTGGTCCTAGCGGGGGGCCTCAATGAG. Translating gives CASSLVLAGGLNE. The CDR3 reads in full as CASSLVLAGGLNEQFF.

Of note for this clone: The read is 3 residues too short to cover the CDR3 end, so that end is filled in from the germline J gene. This chain uses TRBV5-4 with TRBJ1-2, with D perhaps matching TRBD1 (5 bases). Per germline, CDR1 SGHNT and CDR2 YYREEE (reference sequence). The CDR3 is made up of 13 amino acids. The CDR3: CASSSQGLSGYTF. CDR3 DNA (partial): TGTGCCAGCAGCTCCCAGGGTCTTAGCGGC. Full variable domain (missing parts from reference TRBV5-4 and TRBJ1-2): ETGVTQSPTHLIKTRGQQVTLRCSSQSGHNTVSWYQQALGQGPQFIFQYYREEENGRGNFPPRFSGLQFPNYSSELNVNALELDDSALYLCASSSQGLSGYTFGSGTRLTVV.

With regard to this clone: The read ends 3 residues before the CDR3 terminus; that terminus is restored from the germline J gene. The V call is TRBV20-1, the J call TRBJ2-7; 10 positions agree with TRBD1. The CDR3 contains 14 residues. The germline V gene has CDR1 DFQATT and CDR2 SNEGSKA (reference sequence). J lost 3 bases, V lost 6 bases, and 8 bases had no gene match. Incomplete CDR3 DNA: TGCAGTGCCTCAAGGGACAGGGGCTACTACGAG. The encoded protein is CSASRDRGYYE. The complete CDR3 reads CSASRDRGYYEQYF.

With regard to this clone: Coverage ceases 3 residues before the CDR3 finishes, and the germline J gene fills in the end. This chain uses TRBV10-2 with TRBJ1-2; D unclear. Germline V gene data show CDR1 as WSHSY and CDR2 as SAAADI. The CDR3 spans 13 residues. CDR3 residues: CASSEIGGGGYTF. Incomplete CDR3 DNA: TGCGCCAGCAGTGAGATCGGAGGCGGGGGC.

To note about this clone: Read coverage stops 3 residues before the CDR3 terminus; the germline J gene supplies the remainder. The V gene is TRBV2, the J gene TRBJ1-6, with 7 positions matching TRBD1. The CDR3 contains 15 residues. V gave up 7 bases and J gave up 7 bases; unmatched junction bases: 10. The germline gives CDR1 SNHLY, CDR2 FYNNEI. The covered CDR3 bases are TGTGCCAGCAATAACAGGGGATGGGGGAATTCACCC. Translation gives CASNNRGWGNSP. The full CDR3 is CASNNRGWGNSPLHF.